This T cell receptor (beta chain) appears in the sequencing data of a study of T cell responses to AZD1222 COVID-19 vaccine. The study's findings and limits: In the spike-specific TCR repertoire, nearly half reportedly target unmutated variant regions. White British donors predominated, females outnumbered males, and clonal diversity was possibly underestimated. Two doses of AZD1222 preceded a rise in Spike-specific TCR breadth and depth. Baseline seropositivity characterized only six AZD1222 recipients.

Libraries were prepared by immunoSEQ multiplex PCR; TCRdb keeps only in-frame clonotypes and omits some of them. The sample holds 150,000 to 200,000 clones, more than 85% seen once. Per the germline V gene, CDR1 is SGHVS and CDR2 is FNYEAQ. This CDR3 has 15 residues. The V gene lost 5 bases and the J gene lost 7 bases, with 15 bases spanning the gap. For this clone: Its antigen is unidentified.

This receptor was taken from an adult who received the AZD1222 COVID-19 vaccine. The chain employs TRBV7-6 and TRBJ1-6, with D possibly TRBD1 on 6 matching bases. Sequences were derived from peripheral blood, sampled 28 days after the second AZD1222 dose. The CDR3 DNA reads TGTGCCAGCAGCATAGGGGACACTAACAATTCACCCCTCCACTTT. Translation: CASSIGDTNNSPLHF.